This TCR beta chain was recorded in a study of beta chain features in type 1 diabetes. The study, taken as a whole, reports: Shortening that was moderate but significant affected the TCRB CDR3s of Type 1 diabetes patients in all four CD4+ subsets.

Expressed TCRB transcripts were sequenced after all isolated RNA was converted to cDNA. The protocol was immunoSEQ multiplex PCR, while the TCRdb copy is restricted to in-frame clones and leaves out a portion. The sample shows 850,000 to 900,000 clones, roughly a sixth of them seen only once. Germline assignment: CDR1 MNHEY and CDR2 SMNVEV (reference sequence). The V gene lost 4 bases and the J gene lost 8 bases, with 20 bases spanning the gap. The CDR3 has 16 residues. As to this clone: Antigen specificity is unknown.

CD4+ cells of the naive, central memory, regulatory and stem cell-like memory types were sorted via CD45RO/CCR7/CD25/CD127/CD95/CD27. The V call is TRBV27, the J call TRBJ2-2, with TRBD1 as a possible D gene (8 bases). This TCR was sampled from a woman younger than 35 in good health. The sample consisted of naive CD4+ T cells from blood. CDR3 sequence reads: CASSSRTGRGLGELFF. The CDR3 coding sequence is TGTGCCAGCAGTTCACGGACAGGGAGGGGTTTGGGGGAGCTGTTTTTT.